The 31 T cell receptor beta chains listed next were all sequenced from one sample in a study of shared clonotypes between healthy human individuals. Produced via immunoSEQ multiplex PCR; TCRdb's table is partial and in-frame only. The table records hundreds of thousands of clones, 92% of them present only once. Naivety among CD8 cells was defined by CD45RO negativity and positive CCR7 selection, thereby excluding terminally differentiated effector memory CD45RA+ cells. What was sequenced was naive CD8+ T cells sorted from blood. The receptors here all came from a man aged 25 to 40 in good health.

The CDR3 loop reads CASSMLRLAGSGGGELFF. As DNA, the CDR3 is TGTGCCAGTAGTATGCTGCGTCTAGCGGGATCAGGCGGCGGGGAGCTGTTTTTT. The V gene is TRBV19, the J gene TRBJ2-2, with 9 positions matching TRBD2. Germline V CDR1 and CDR2: LNHDA, SQIVND (reference sequence). The CDR3 spans 18 residues. After removal of 3 bases from V and 7 bases from J, the junction contained 15 bases not matched to a gene.

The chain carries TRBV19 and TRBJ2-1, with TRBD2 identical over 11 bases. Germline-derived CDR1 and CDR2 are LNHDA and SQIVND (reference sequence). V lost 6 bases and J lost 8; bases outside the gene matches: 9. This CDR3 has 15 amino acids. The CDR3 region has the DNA TGTGCCAGTAGACCTACTAGCGGGAGTACCGATGAGCAGTTCTTC. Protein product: CASRPTSGSTDEQFF.

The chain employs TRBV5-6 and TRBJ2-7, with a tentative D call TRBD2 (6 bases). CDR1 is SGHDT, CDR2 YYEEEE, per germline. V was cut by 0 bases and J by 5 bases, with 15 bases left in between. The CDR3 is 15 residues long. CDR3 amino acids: CASSLVEEGVDEQYF. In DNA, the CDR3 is TGTGCCAGCAGCTTGGTCGAGGAGGGAGTCGACGAGCAGTACTTC.

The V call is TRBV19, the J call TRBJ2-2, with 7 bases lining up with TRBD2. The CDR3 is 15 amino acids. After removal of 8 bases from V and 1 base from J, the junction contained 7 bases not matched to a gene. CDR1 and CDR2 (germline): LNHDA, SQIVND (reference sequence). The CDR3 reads CASFSWEGNTGELFF. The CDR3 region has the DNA TGTGCCAGTTTTTCGTGGGAGGGGAACACCGGGGAGCTGTTTTTT.

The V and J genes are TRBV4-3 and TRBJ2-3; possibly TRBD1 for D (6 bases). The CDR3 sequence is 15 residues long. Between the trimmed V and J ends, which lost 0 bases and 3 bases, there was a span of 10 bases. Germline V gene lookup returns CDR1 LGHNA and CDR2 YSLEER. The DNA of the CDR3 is TGCGCCAGCAGCCAAGACCCGCAGGGGACAGATACGCAGTATTTT. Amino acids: CASSQDPQGTDTQYF.

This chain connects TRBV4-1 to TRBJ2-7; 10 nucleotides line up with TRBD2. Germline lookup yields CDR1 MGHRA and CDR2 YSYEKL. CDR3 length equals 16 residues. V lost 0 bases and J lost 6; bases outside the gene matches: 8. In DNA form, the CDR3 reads TGCGCCAGCAGCCAAGATCCTGGACTAGCGGCGCTCGAGCAGTACTTC. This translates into CASSQDPGLAALEQYF.

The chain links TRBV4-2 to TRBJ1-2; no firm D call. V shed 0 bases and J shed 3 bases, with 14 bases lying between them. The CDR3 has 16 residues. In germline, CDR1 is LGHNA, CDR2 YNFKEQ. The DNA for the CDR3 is TGTGCCAGCAGCCAAGAAACATCGGTGATCCACTATGGCTACACCTTC. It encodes CASSQETSVIHYGYTF.

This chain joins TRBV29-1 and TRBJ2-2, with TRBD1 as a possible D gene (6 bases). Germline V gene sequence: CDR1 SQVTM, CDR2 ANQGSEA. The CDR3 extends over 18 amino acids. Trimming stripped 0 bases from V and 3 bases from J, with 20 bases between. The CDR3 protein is CSVEERKVDSPDTGELFF. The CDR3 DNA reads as TGCAGCGTTGAAGAAAGAAAGGTGGACAGTCCGGACACCGGGGAGCTGTTTTTT.

In nucleotides, the CDR3 is TGTGCCAGTAGCGAGCCAGGACTAGCGGGATACGAGCAGTACTTC. Encoded protein: CASSEPGLAGYEQYF. The rearrangement joins TRBV19 to TRBJ2-7, with 12 bases aligning to TRBD2. The germline CDR1 and CDR2 sequences are LNHDA and SQIVND (reference sequence). This CDR3 has 15 residues. The V gene end was trimmed by 6 bases and the J gene end by 4 bases; junction bases not matched to a gene: 7.

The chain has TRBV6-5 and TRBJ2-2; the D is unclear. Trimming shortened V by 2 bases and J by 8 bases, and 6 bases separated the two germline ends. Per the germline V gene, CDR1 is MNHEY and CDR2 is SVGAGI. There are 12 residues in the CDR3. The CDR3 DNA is TGTGCCAGCAGTTACGGAGAAGGGGAGCTGTTTTTT. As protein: CASSYGEGELFF.

CDR3 nucleotide sequence: TGCGCCAGCAGCTTGGGGGTAGGCAGCAATCAGCCCCAGCATTTT. The encoded protein is CASSLGVGSNQPQHF. This chain joins TRBV5-1 and TRBJ1-5; D is ambiguous. This CDR3 is built from 15 residues. Germline-derived CDR1 and CDR2 are SGHRS and YFSETQ. Trimming left V 0 bases short and J 1 base short, with 8 bases between.

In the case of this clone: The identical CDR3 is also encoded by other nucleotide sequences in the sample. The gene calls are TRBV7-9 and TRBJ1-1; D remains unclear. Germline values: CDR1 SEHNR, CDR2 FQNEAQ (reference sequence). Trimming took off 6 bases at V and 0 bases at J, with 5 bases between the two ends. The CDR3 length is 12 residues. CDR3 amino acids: CASSLMNTEAFF. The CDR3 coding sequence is TGTGCCAGCAGTCTTATGAACACTGAAGCTTTCTTT.

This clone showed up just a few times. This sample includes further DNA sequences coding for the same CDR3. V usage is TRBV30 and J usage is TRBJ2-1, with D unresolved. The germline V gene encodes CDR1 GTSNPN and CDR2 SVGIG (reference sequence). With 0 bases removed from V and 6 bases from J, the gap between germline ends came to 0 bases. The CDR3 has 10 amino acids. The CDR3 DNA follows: TGTGCCTGGAGTGTCAATGAGCAGTTCTTC. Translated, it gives CAWSVNEQFF.

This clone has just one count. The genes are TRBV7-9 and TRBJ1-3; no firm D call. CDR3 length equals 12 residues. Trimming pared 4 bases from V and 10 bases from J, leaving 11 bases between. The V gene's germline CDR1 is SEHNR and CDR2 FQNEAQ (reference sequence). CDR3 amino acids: CASSYDRRTIYF. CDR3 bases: TGTGCCAGCAGCTACGACCGCCGGACCATATATTTT.

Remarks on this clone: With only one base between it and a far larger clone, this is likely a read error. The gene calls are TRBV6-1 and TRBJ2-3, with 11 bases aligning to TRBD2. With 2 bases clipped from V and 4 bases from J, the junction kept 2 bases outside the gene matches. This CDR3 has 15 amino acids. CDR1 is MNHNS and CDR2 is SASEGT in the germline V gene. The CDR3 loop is CASSELAGGSDTQYF. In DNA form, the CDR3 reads TGTGCCAGCAGTGAACTAGCGGGAGGCTCAGATACGCAGTATTTT.

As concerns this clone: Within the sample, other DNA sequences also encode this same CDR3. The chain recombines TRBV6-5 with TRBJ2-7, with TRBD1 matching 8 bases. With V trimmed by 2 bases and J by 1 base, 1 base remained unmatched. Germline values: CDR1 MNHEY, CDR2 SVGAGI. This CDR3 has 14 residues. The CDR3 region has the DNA TGTGCCAGCAGTTACAGGGACAGGTCCTACGAGCAGTACTTC. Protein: CASSYRDRSYEQYF.

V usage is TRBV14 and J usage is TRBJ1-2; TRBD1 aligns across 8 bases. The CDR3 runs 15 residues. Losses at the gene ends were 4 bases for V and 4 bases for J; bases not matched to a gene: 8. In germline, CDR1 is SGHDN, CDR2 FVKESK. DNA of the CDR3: TGTGCCAGCAGCCCCGACAGGGGTGGGGGCTATGGCTACACCTTC. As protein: CASSPDRGGGYGYTF.

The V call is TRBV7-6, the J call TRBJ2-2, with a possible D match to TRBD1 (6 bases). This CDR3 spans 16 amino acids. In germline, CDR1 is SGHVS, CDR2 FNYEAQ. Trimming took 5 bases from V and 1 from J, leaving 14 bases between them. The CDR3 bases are TGTGCCAGCAGCCCTACGACAGGACGGAACACCGGGGAGCTGTTTTTT. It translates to CASSPTTGRNTGELFF.

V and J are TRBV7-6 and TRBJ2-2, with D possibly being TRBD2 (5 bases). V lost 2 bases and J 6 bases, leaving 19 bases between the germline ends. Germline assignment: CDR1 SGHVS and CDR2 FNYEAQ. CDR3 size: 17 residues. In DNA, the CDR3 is TGTGCCAGCAGCTTATCGATCGGCCAAGCGGAGGCCGGGGAGCTGTTTTTT. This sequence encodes CASSLSIGQAEAGELFF. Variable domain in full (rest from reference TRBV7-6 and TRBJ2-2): GAGVSQSPRYKVTKRGQDVALRCDPISGHVSLYWYRQALGQGPEFLTYFNYEAQQDKSGLPNDRFSAERPEGSISTLTIQRTEQRDSAMYRCASSLSIGQAEAGELFFGEGSRLTVL.

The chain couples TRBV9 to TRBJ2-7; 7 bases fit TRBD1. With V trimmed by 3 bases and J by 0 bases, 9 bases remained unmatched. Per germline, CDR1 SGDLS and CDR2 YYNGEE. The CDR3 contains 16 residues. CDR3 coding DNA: TGTGCCAGCAGCGGGGGGACAGTCGAAAGCTCCTACGAGCAGTACTTC. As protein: CASSGGTVESSYEQYF.

The CDR3 loop reads CASSARVGSRETQYF. In DNA, the CDR3 is TGTGCCAGCAGCGCCAGGGTGGGCAGTAGGGAGACCCAGTACTTC. V and J are TRBV9 and TRBJ2-5; weak D call: TRBD1 (5 bases). This CDR3 has 15 residues. Germline values: CDR1 SGDLS, CDR2 YYNGEE. With 3 bases removed from V and 5 bases from J, the gap between germline ends came to 17 bases.

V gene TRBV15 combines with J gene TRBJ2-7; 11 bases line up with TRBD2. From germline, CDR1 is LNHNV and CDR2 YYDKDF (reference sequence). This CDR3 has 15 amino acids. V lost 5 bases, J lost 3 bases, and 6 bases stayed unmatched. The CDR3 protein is CATSVGTSGLYEQYF. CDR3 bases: TGTGCCACCAGCGTCGGGACTAGCGGACTCTACGAGCAGTACTTC.

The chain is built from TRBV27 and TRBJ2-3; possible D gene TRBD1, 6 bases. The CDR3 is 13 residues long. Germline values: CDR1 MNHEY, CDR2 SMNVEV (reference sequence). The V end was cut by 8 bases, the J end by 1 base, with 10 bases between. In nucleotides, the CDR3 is TGTGCCAGCGGGACAATCGGCACAGATACGCAGTATTTT. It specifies CASGTIGTDTQYF.

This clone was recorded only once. CDR3 loop: CASSERVREQYF. The DNA for the CDR3 is TGTGCCAGCAGTGAGAGAGTAAGGGAGCAGTACTTC. The J gene is TRBJ2-7, the V gene TRBV6-1, with D unresolved. Germline assignment: CDR1 MNHNS and CDR2 SASEGT. The CDR3 runs 12 residues. Trimming took 3 bases from V and 7 from J, leaving 10 bases between them.

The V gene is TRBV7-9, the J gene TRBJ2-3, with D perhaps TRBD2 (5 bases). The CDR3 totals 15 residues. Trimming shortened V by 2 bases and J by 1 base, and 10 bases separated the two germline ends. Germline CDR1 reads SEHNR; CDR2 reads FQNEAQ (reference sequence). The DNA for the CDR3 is TGTGCCAGCAGCTTACCAGCGGATGGCACAGATACGCAGTATTTT. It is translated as CASSLPADGTDTQYF.

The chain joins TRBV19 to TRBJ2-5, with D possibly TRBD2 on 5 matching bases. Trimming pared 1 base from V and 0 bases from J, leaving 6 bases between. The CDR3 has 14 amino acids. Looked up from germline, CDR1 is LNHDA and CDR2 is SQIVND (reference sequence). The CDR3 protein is CASSIGGYQETQYF. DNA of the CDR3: TGTGCCAGTAGTATAGGCGGGTACCAAGAGACCCAGTACTTC.

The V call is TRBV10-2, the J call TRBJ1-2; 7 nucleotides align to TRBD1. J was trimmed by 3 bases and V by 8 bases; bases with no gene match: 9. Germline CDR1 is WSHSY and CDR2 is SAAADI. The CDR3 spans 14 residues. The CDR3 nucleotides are TGCGCCAGCGGCCCGGACAGGAACTACTATGGCTACACCTTC. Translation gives CASGPDRNYYGYTF.

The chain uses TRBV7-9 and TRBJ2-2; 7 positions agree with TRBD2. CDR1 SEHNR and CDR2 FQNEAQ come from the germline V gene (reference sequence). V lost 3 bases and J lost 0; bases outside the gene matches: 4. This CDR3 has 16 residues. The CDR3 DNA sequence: TGTGCCAGCAGCTTTAGCGGGTACCCGAACACCGGGGAGCTGTTTTTT. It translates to CASSFSGYPNTGELFF.

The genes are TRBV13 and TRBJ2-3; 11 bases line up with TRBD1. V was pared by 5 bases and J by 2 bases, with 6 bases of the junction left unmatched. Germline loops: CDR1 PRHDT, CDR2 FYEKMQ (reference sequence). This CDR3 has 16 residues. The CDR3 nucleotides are TGTGCCAGCAGCGGCCGGACAGGGGGCTTCACAGATACGCAGTATTTT. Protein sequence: CASSGRTGGFTDTQYF.

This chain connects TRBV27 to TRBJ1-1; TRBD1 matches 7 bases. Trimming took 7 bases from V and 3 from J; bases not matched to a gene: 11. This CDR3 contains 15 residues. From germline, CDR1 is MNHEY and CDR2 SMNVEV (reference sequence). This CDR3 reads CASIQGRGKDTEAFF. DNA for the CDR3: TGTGCCAGCATTCAGGGCAGGGGGAAAGACACTGAAGCTTTCTTT.

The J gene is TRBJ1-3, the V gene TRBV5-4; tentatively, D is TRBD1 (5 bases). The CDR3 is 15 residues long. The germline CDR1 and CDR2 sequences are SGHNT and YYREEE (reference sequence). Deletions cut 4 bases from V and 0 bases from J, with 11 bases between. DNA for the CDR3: TGTGCCAGCAGCCCGGACACAAGCTCTGGAAACACCATATATTTT. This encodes CASSPDTSSGNTIYF.